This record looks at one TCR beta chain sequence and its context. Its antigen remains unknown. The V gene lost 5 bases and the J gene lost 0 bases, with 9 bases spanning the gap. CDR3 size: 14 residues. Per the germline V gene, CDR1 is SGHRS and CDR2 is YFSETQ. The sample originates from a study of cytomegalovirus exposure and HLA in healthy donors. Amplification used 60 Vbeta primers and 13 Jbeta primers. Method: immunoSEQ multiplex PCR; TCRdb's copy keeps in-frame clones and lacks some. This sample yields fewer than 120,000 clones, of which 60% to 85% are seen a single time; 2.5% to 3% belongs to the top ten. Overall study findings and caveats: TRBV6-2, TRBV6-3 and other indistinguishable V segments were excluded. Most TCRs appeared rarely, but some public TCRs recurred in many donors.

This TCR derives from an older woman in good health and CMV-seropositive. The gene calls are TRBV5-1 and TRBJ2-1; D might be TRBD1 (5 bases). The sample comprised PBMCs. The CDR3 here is CASRTANSYNEQFF. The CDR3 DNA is TGCGCCAGCAGGACAGCCAACTCCTACAATGAGCAGTTCTTC.